This T cell receptor (beta chain) was identified during a study of T-cell memory formation after mild COVID-19. Across the whole study: There were largely donor-specific TCR clusters. General study points: Among contracting clones, CD4+ were mainly CM/EM and CD8+ enriched in EMRA.

TCR alpha and TCR beta cDNA libraries carrying sample barcodes and UMIs were produced by 5'RACE using constant-segment primers. MiXCR, applied by TCRdb to the 5' RACE reads, yields one record per CDR3 protein. Altogether under 85,000 distinct CDR3 sequences are present, about 14% being singletons, with the ten largest covering about 33%. Remarks on this clonotype: Antigen unknown.

Sequenced input: PBMCs or a T cell subset sorted from them (not recorded which). The source is an adult woman who had mild COVID-19 (a few samples of this study predate the infection). Cell type and time point are not known.

The CDR3 DNA reads TGTGCCAGCAGTATCCCGACGGCAGGCGGGGGGGCCCCGGCCGGGGAGCTGTTTTTT. Protein product: CASSIPTAGGGAPAGELFF. The chain combines TRBV12-3 or TRBV12-4 with TRBJ2-2, with TRBD2 matching 9 bases. The CDR3 loop spans 19 amino acids. V shed 5 bases, J shed 6 bases, and the junction held 19 bases outside the gene matches.